Listed below are T cell receptor beta chains from one sample, sequenced in a study of patients and donors after allogeneic stem cell transplantation. TCRdb called the RT-PCR reads again in MiXCR, with one record for every CDR3 protein. The sample records about 74,000 distinct CDR3 sequences, about a quarter being singletons. Sequenced sample: blood, either unsorted or a sorted T cell fraction (not recorded which). The receptors stem from a human donor who was either an allogeneic HSCT recipient or a stem cell or donor lymphocyte infusion donor (not recorded which). It is not recorded whose cells these are; they may come from a transplant donor. Each CDR3 is given with its conserved first and last residue. Fields, in order: CDR3 DNA, CDR3 protein, clone size, D gene, J gene, CDR3 length, V gene. D genes are given only for firm matches. Size is stated for part of the rows, as once, few or many counts, or as a class when the clone is expanded.

CDR3nt: TGTGCCAGCAGTCCTTTTTTCTCAGGGAACACTGAAGCTTTCTTT
CDR3aa: CASSPFFSGNTEAFF
abundance: NA
d_gene: NA
j_gene: TRBJ1-1
len: 15
v_gene: TRBV12-3/TRBV12-4

CDR3nt: TGCAGTGCTAGTAAACTAGCGGGGATCCTAGCCAAAAACATTCAGTACTTC
CDR3aa: CSASKLAGILAKNIQYF
abundance: NA
d_gene: TRBD2
j_gene: TRBJ2-4
len: 17
v_gene: TRBV20-1

CDR3nt: TGTGCCATCAGTGACAGGGACAGAGACTCCTACGAGCAGTACTTC
CDR3aa: CAISDRDRDSYEQYF
abundance: NA
d_gene: TRBD1
j_gene: TRBJ2-7
len: 15
v_gene: TRBV10-3

CDR3nt: TGCGCCAGCAGCCAAGAGGGACAGGGGGGCAATGAGCAGTTCTTC
CDR3aa: CASSQEGQGGNEQFF
abundance: many
d_gene: TRBD1
j_gene: TRBJ2-1
len: 15
v_gene: TRBV4-1

CDR3nt: TGTGCCAGCAGCGTAGGGCCGGTCTACGAGCAGTACTTC
CDR3aa: CASSVGPVYEQYF
abundance: few
d_gene: NA
j_gene: TRBJ2-7
len: 13
v_gene: TRBV9

CDR3nt: TGTGCCAGCAACGCGGGACAGCAAGAGGGCTACACCTTC
CDR3aa: CASNAGQQEGYTF
abundance: many
d_gene: TRBD1
j_gene: TRBJ1-2
len: 13
v_gene: TRBV12-3/TRBV12-4

CDR3nt: TGCGCCAGCAGCTTAAAGGGTGGGCGAGATACGCAGTATTTT
CDR3aa: CASSLKGGRDTQYF
abundance: NA
d_gene: NA
j_gene: TRBJ2-3
len: 14
v_gene: TRBV5-1

CDR3nt: TGCGCCAGCAGCTTGGGGGACCTAAGCACTGAAGCTTTCTTT
CDR3aa: CASSLGDLSTEAFF
abundance: many
d_gene: NA
j_gene: TRBJ1-1
len: 14
v_gene: TRBV5-1

CDR3nt: TGCAGTGCTATCTCGGACAGGAACTATGGCTACACCTTC
CDR3aa: CSAISDRNYGYTF
abundance: many
d_gene: TRBD1
j_gene: TRBJ1-2
len: 13
v_gene: TRBV20-1

CDR3nt: TGCGCCAGCAGCGACCCAGAGAACACTGAAGCTTTCTTT
CDR3aa: CASSDPENTEAFF
abundance: few
d_gene: NA
j_gene: TRBJ1-1
len: 13
v_gene: TRBV5-1

CDR3nt: TGTGCCAGCAGTTTCGGGACAAACTACGAGCAGTACTTC
CDR3aa: CASSFGTNYEQYF
abundance: NA
d_gene: NA
j_gene: TRBJ2-7
len: 13
v_gene: TRBV12-3/TRBV12-4

CDR3nt: TGCAGCGCCCGCCTGGCACAGGGGGCTGAAGCTTTCTTT
CDR3aa: CSARLAQGAEAFF
abundance: NA
d_gene: TRBD1
j_gene: TRBJ1-1
len: 13
v_gene: TRBV29-1

CDR3nt: TGTGCCAGCAGCAGTCCCGGGACTAGCGGGGAACAAACAGATACGCAGTATTTT
CDR3aa: CASSSPGTSGEQTDTQYF
abundance: few
d_gene: TRBD2
j_gene: TRBJ2-3
len: 18
v_gene: TRBV9

CDR3nt: TGTGCCAGCAGTGAATGGCAGCCCGGGGACAATGAGCAGTTCTTC
CDR3aa: CASSEWQPGDNEQFF
abundance: NA
d_gene: NA
j_gene: TRBJ2-1
len: 15
v_gene: TRBV25-1

CDR3nt: TGTGCCAGCAGCTTAGTACTAGCGGGAGGGCCCTACGAGCAGTACTTC
CDR3aa: CASSLVLAGGPYEQYF
abundance: NA
d_gene: TRBD2
j_gene: TRBJ2-7
len: 16
v_gene: TRBV7-6

CDR3nt: TGTGCCAGCAGCACCGGGACGGTGAACACTGAAGCTTTCTTT
CDR3aa: CASSTGTVNTEAFF
abundance: few
d_gene: NA
j_gene: TRBJ1-1
len: 14
v_gene: TRBV5-5

CDR3nt: TGTGCCAGCAGCCCTACAGGGACAACTAATGAAAAACTGTTTTTT
CDR3aa: CASSPTGTTNEKLFF
abundance: NA
d_gene: NA
j_gene: TRBJ1-4
len: 15
v_gene: TRBV5-8

CDR3nt: TGTGCCAGCAGTTTAGGCTGGAAGGGTTATGAGCAGTTCTTC
CDR3aa: CASSLGWKGYEQFF
abundance: few
d_gene: NA
j_gene: TRBJ2-1
len: 14
v_gene: TRBV12-3/TRBV12-4

CDR3nt: TGTGCCAGCTCACTGACGACAGGGGCGGAATACGAGCAGTACTTC
CDR3aa: CASSLTTGAEYEQYF
abundance: NA
d_gene: TRBD1
j_gene: TRBJ2-7
len: 15
v_gene: TRBV18

CDR3nt: TGTGCCAGCAGTTACTCGATTCTGGAGAGCACTGAAGCTTTCTTT
CDR3aa: CASSYSILESTEAFF
abundance: few
d_gene: NA
j_gene: TRBJ1-1
len: 15
v_gene: TRBV6-5

CDR3nt: TGTGCCAGCAGTTTTGGGGGATTCTATGGCTACACCTTC
CDR3aa: CASSFGGFYGYTF
abundance: NA
d_gene: NA
j_gene: TRBJ1-2
len: 13
v_gene: TRBV12-3/TRBV12-4

CDR3nt: TGCAGTGCTAGAGATAGCGGGGAGTCGGGAAACACCATATATTTT
CDR3aa: CSARDSGESGNTIYF
abundance: NA
d_gene: NA
j_gene: TRBJ1-3
len: 15
v_gene: TRBV20-1

CDR3nt: TGTGCCAGCAGCTCCCAGGACAGGGATGAAGCTTTCTTT
CDR3aa: CASSSQDRDEAFF
abundance: NA
d_gene: TRBD1
j_gene: TRBJ1-1
len: 13
v_gene: TRBV7-9

CDR3nt: TGTGCCAGCAGCCCCCTGCAAGAGGCTTTCTTT
CDR3aa: CASSPLQEAFF
abundance: once
d_gene: NA
j_gene: TRBJ1-1
len: 11
v_gene: TRBV7-9

CDR3nt: TGTGCCAGCAGCTCCGCGGGCCTTCGATCCTACAATGAGCAGTTCTTC
CDR3aa: CASSSAGLRSYNEQFF
abundance: NA
d_gene: NA
j_gene: TRBJ2-1
len: 16
v_gene: TRBV7-9

CDR3nt: TGTGCCAGCAGCTTAGCGCTCCTCTACGAGCAGTACTTC
CDR3aa: CASSLALLYEQYF
abundance: few
d_gene: NA
j_gene: TRBJ2-7
len: 13
v_gene: TRBV7-9

CDR3nt: TGTGCCAGCAGCTTATTCGAACTTCCTCATACGCAGTATTTT
CDR3aa: CASSLFELPHTQYF
abundance: NA
d_gene: NA
j_gene: TRBJ2-3
len: 14
v_gene: TRBV11-1

CDR3nt: TGCGCCAGCAGCCCGGGACTAGCGAAAAATGAGCAGTTCTTC
CDR3aa: CASSPGLAKNEQFF
abundance: few
d_gene: TRBD2
j_gene: TRBJ2-1
len: 14
v_gene: TRBV4-3

CDR3nt: TGTGCCAGCAGCCCCCGGACTAGCGGGAGCACAGATACGCAGTATTTT
CDR3aa: CASSPRTSGSTDTQYF
abundance: NA
d_gene: TRBD2
j_gene: TRBJ2-3
len: 16
v_gene: TRBV6-2/TRBV6-3

CDR3nt: TGCAGTGCTGGTACAGGGAATGAAAAACTGTTTTTT
CDR3aa: CSAGTGNEKLFF
abundance: NA
d_gene: NA
j_gene: TRBJ1-4
len: 12
v_gene: TRBV20-1

CDR3nt: TGCAGTGCTTATATTTACGGGGGCGAGCAGTACTTC
CDR3aa: CSAYIYGGEQYF
abundance: many
d_gene: NA
j_gene: TRBJ2-7
len: 12
v_gene: TRBV20-1

CDR3nt: TGTGCCAGTAGTCAACCGGGACAGGGGAATTCACCCCTCCACTTT
CDR3aa: CASSQPGQGNSPLHF
abundance: few
d_gene: TRBD1
j_gene: TRBJ1-6
len: 15
v_gene: TRBV19

CDR3nt: TGTGCCAGCAGTGAATATACAGCAAACTACGAGCAGTACTTC
CDR3aa: CASSEYTANYEQYF
abundance: NA
d_gene: NA
j_gene: TRBJ2-7
len: 14
v_gene: TRBV6-1

CDR3nt: TGCGCCAGCAGCCAAGATTGGAATCCTTACTATGGCTACACCTTC
CDR3aa: CASSQDWNPYYGYTF
abundance: few
d_gene: NA
j_gene: TRBJ1-2
len: 15
v_gene: TRBV4-1

CDR3nt: TGTGCCAGCAGTGAATATCCGAGCTCCTATGGCTACACCTTC
CDR3aa: CASSEYPSSYGYTF
abundance: few
d_gene: NA
j_gene: TRBJ1-2
len: 14
v_gene: TRBV25-1

CDR3nt: TGTGCCAGCAGTGAGCTGGAGCAAGAGACCCAGTACTTC
CDR3aa: CASSELEQETQYF
abundance: NA
d_gene: NA
j_gene: TRBJ2-5
len: 13
v_gene: TRBV6-1

CDR3nt: TGTGCCAGCAGCTTAATGGGGGGGAACACTGAAGCTTTCTTT
CDR3aa: CASSLMGGNTEAFF
abundance: many
d_gene: NA
j_gene: TRBJ1-1
len: 14
v_gene: TRBV7-2

CDR3nt: TGCGCCAGCAGACAAGTCGGTATGAACACTGAAGCTTTCTTT
CDR3aa: CASRQVGMNTEAFF
abundance: NA
d_gene: NA
j_gene: TRBJ1-1
len: 14
v_gene: TRBV4-1

CDR3nt: TGTGCCAGCAGCTTTCACGGCTCCTACAATGAGCAGTTCTTC
CDR3aa: CASSFHGSYNEQFF
abundance: NA
d_gene: NA
j_gene: TRBJ2-1
len: 14
v_gene: TRBV7-2

CDR3nt: TGTGCCAGCAGTTACCCGGGACCTTCACCCCTCCACTTT
CDR3aa: CASSYPGPSPLHF
abundance: NA
d_gene: NA
j_gene: TRBJ1-6
len: 13
v_gene: TRBV6-5

CDR3nt: TGTGCCAGCAGCCGAAATAGTTTACTGTATGGCTACACCTTC
CDR3aa: CASSRNSLLYGYTF
abundance: few
d_gene: NA
j_gene: TRBJ1-2
len: 14
v_gene: TRBV7-9

CDR3nt: TGTGCCAGCAGCTTAGGGGTAGGGCAGTTTCGGGATACGCAGTATTTT
CDR3aa: CASSLGVGQFRDTQYF
abundance: once
d_gene: NA
j_gene: TRBJ2-3
len: 16
v_gene: TRBV11-2

CDR3nt: TGTGCCATCAGAGGACAGGGGGCGAGAGTAGGCTACACCTTC
CDR3aa: CAIRGQGARVGYTF
abundance: few
d_gene: TRBD1
j_gene: TRBJ1-2
len: 14
v_gene: TRBV10-3

CDR3nt: TGCAGTGCTAGACGCAGGCTGGCTTTCTTT
CDR3aa: CSARRRLAFF
abundance: NA
d_gene: NA
j_gene: TRBJ1-1
len: 10
v_gene: TRBV20-1

CDR3nt: TGTGCCAGCAAGAACAGGGAAAGCTATACGCAGTATTTT
CDR3aa: CASKNRESYTQYF
abundance: few
d_gene: NA
j_gene: TRBJ2-3
len: 13
v_gene: TRBV6-1

CDR3nt: TGCAGTGCCATCGGTAATAGGGAGACCCAGTACTTC
CDR3aa: CSAIGNRETQYF
abundance: NA
d_gene: NA
j_gene: TRBJ2-5
len: 12
v_gene: TRBV20-1

CDR3nt: TGTGCCAGCAGCTTAGTGGTTAGTCAGACAGGGGCGGGAACTGAAGCTTTCTTT
CDR3aa: CASSLVVSQTGAGTEAFF
abundance: few
d_gene: TRBD1
j_gene: TRBJ1-1
len: 18
v_gene: TRBV7-2

CDR3nt: TGTGCCAGCAGCGTGGGACTAGCGGGGGGAGGCCAAGAGACCCAGTACTTC
CDR3aa: CASSVGLAGGGQETQYF
abundance: NA
d_gene: TRBD2
j_gene: TRBJ2-5
len: 17
v_gene: TRBV9